These 24 T cell receptor beta chains were sequenced from one sample in a study of blood T cell repertoires in COVID-19. Repertoires were generated with immunoSEQ multiplex PCR, while TCRdb's copy carries only in-frame clones and drops some. Altogether 150,000 to 170,000 clones are present, approximately 78% being singletons, with the ten largest covering roughly 1.5%. The sequencing input was peripheral blood. The receptors derive from an elderly man with acute or convalescent COVID-19.

The chain is built from TRBV9 and TRBJ1-1; TRBD1 might be the D (5 bases). Trimming cost V 0 bases and J 8 bases, with 17 bases left between them. This CDR3 is 15 amino acids long. Germline loops: CDR1 SGDLS, CDR2 YYNGEE. The CDR3 spells CASSVGGLSSREAFF. The CDR3 DNA is TGTGCCAGCAGCGTAGGGGGCTTGTCCTCGCGGGAAGCTTTCTTT.

This clone occurred many times. The chain employs TRBV19 and TRBJ2-5; weak D call: TRBD2 (6 bases). The CDR3 extends over 13 amino acids. Germline V gene lookup returns CDR1 LNHDA and CDR2 SQIVND (reference sequence). The V gene lost 3 bases and the J gene lost 5 bases, with 10 bases spanning the gap. Here the CDR3 DNA reads TGTGCCAGTAGTATTTCTGGGGGGGAGACCCAGTACTTC. Translating gives CASSISGGETQYF.

This clone occurred many times. CDR3 sequence reads: CASSLDEGQGALNGYTF. The CDR3 DNA follows: TGTGCCAGCAGCTTAGATGAAGGCCAGGGGGCCCTGAATGGCTACACCTTC. The chain uses TRBV11-3 and TRBJ1-2; TRBD1 matches 8 bases. V was clipped by 0 bases and J by 6 bases; unmatched bases: 12. The length of the CDR3 is 17 residues. Looked up from germline, CDR1 is SGHNT and CDR2 is YENEEA.

The chain uses TRBV2 and TRBJ1-5; possibly TRBD1 for D (5 bases). This CDR3 contains 14 residues. Germline lookup yields CDR1 SNHLY and CDR2 FYNNEI. The V gene lost 8 bases and the J gene lost 2 bases, with 13 bases spanning the gap. The CDR3 nucleotides are TGTGCCAGCCAGGACAAGATCCGCAATCAGCCCCAGCATTTT. This translates into CASQDKIRNQPQHF.

The V and J genes are TRBV4-1 and TRBJ2-2; possibly TRBD1 for D (6 bases). V was clipped by 5 bases and J by 0 bases, with 10 bases between them. Per the germline V gene, CDR1 is MGHRA and CDR2 is YSYEKL. This CDR3 has 15 residues. CDR3 DNA: TGCGCCAGCAGCATACAGGGTTCGAACACCGGGGAGCTGTTTTTT. Translated, it gives CASSIQGSNTGELFF.

This clone was detected ten times or more. This sequence joins TRBV3-1 (or the pseudogene TRBV3-2) and TRBJ2-1, with 8 bases aligning to TRBD1. Germline V lookup: CDR1 LGHDT, CDR2 YNNKEL (reference sequence). The J segment lost 6 bases and the V segment lost 2 bases, leaving 6 bases of the junction unmatched. CDR3 length: 15 residues. The CDR3 sequence: CASSQSGQGRNEQFF. For the CDR3, the DNA is TGTGCCAGCAGCCAAAGTGGACAGGGACGCAATGAGCAGTTCTTC.

The chain employs TRBV24-1 and TRBJ2-6; 7 positions match TRBD1. V trimming: 7 bases; J trimming: 0 bases; junction bases outside the gene matches: 8. CDR1 is KGHDR and CDR2 is SFDVKD in the germline V gene. There are 17 residues in the CDR3. The CDR3 DNA sequence: TGTGCCACCAGACCTGGCAGGGGGAACTCTGGGGCCAACGTCCTGACTTTC. Translated: CATRPGRGNSGANVLTF.

The rearrangement uses TRBV6-2 or TRBV6-3 and TRBJ2-3; D gene unclear. Trimming shortened V by 5 bases and J by 0 bases, and 3 bases separated the two germline ends. The CDR3 totals 12 residues. Germline V gives CDR1 MNHEY, CDR2 SVGEGT. The CDR3 bases are TGTGCCAGCAGTCCGAGCACAGATACGCAGTATTTT. Translating it yields CASSPSTDTQYF.

The V and J genes are TRBV20-1 and TRBJ2-7, with 8 bases identical to TRBD1. CDR1 is DFQATT and CDR2 is SNEGSKA in the germline V gene (reference sequence). There are 13 residues in the CDR3. V gave up 3 bases and J gave up 3 bases; unmatched junction bases: 4. The chain's CDR3 is CSASRTGFYEQYF. For the CDR3, the DNA is TGCAGTGCTAGTAGGACAGGGTTCTACGAGCAGTACTTC.

V and J are TRBV27 and TRBJ2-5, with 7 bases that match TRBD1. Germline V lookup: CDR1 MNHEY, CDR2 SMNVEV (reference sequence). The CDR3 length is 14 residues. V lost 5 bases, J lost 4 bases, and 7 bases stayed unmatched. The CDR3 sequence: CASSPTGLRETQYF. DNA for the CDR3: TGTGCCAGCAGTCCGACAGGGCTTAGAGAGACCCAGTACTTC.

This clone showed up just a few times. The V and J genes are TRBV6-1 and TRBJ1-5; D remains unclear. Trimming shortened V by 1 base and J by 4 bases, and 14 bases separated the two germline ends. Germline V gene lookup returns CDR1 MNHNS and CDR2 SASEGT. The CDR3 consists of 16 residues. The CDR3: CASSEESTAPNQPQHF. The CDR3 nucleotides are TGTGCCAGCAGTGAAGAAAGTACAGCCCCAAATCAGCCCCAGCATTTT.

CDR3 protein: CASTGDTEAFF. CDR3 nucleotides: TGCGCCAGCACAGGGGACACTGAAGCTTTCTTT. This chain links TRBV10-1 with TRBJ1-1, with a possible D match to TRBD1 (6 bases). V shed 7 bases and J shed 3 bases, with 6 bases lying between them. The CDR3 is made up of 11 amino acids. Germline values: CDR1 WNHNN, CDR2 SYGVQD (reference sequence).

This chain connects TRBV30 to TRBJ2-5, with D possibly TRBD2 on 5 matching bases. There are 14 residues in the CDR3. Germline V CDR1 and CDR2: GTSNPN, SVGIG (reference sequence). Between the trimmed V and J ends, which lost 0 bases and 2 bases, there was a span of 10 bases. CDR3 sequence reads: CAWSVPGIQETQYF. The CDR3 DNA is TGTGCCTGGAGTGTCCCCGGGATTCAAGAGACCCAGTACTTC. Together with reference TRBV30 and TRBJ2-5, the CDR3 gives the full variable domain: SQTIHQWPATLVQPVGSPLSLECTVEGTSNPNLYWYRQAAGRGLQLLFYSVGIGQISSEVPQNLSASRPQDRQFILSSKKLLLSDSGFYLCAWSVPGIQETQYFGPGTRLLVL.

The chain combines TRBV5-8 with TRBJ2-1, with D maybe TRBD2 (5 bases). V was clipped by 1 base and J by 0 bases, with 8 bases between them. The CDR3 loop spans 15 amino acids. CDR1 is SGHTS and CDR2 is YDEGEE in the germline V gene. The CDR3 spells CASSLYGSSYNEQFF. Here the CDR3 DNA reads TGTGCCAGCAGCTTGTATGGGAGCTCCTACAATGAGCAGTTCTTC.

The J gene is TRBJ2-5, the V gene TRBV7-2; 8 bases agree with TRBD1. The trim removed 5 bases at V and 9 bases at J, leaving 8 bases unmatched. This CDR3 comprises 13 residues. CDR1 and CDR2 (germline): SGHTA, FQGNSA. The CDR3 region is CASSLTGQAPQYF. CDR3 coding DNA: TGTGCCAGCAGCCTTACGGGACAGGCGCCCCAGTACTTC.

The CDR3 nucleotides are TGTGCCAGCAGTGAAACCCTACGCGGCGAGCAGTACGTC. Translation gives CASSETLRGEQYV. The V call is TRBV6-1, the J call TRBJ2-7; D is unresolved. CDR3 length: 13 amino acids. Germline V gene data show CDR1 as MNHNS and CDR2 as SASEGT. The V end was cut by 2 bases, the J end by 6 bases, with 11 bases between.

This chain uses TRBV5-1 with TRBJ1-4, with 7 bases that match TRBD1. Germline CDR1 is SGHRS and CDR2 is YFSETQ. This CDR3 spans 14 amino acids. Trimming removed 0 bases from V and 8 bases from J; junction bases left unmatched: 4. CDR3 in DNA: TGCGCCAGCAGCTTGGCAGGGGGGCACGAAAAACTGTTTTTT. It encodes CASSLAGGHEKLFF.

J is TRBJ2-3 and V is TRBV5-5, with TRBD1 as a possible D gene (5 bases). This CDR3 spans 15 amino acids. V gave up 0 bases and J gave up 4 bases, with 12 bases separating them. Germline assignment: CDR1 SGHKS and CDR2 YYEKEE (reference sequence). DNA for the CDR3: TGTGCCAGCAGCTTGGCCGGTACAGGCCCAGATACGCAGTATTTT. This translates into CASSLAGTGPDTQYF.

To note about this clone: No conserved phenylalanine or tryptophan ends this CDR3, so it is likely a read error. The limits of the CDR3 on the DNA are not certain, so only TCRdb's listed CDR3 is given. The rearrangement joins TRBV5-6 to TRBJ1-2; the table's TRBD1 call for D was not verified on the DNA. Germline values: CDR1 SGHDT, CDR2 YYEEEE. The CDR3 totals 9 residues, both ends included. This CDR3 reads CASSLDSPG.

The chain carries TRBV7-8 and TRBJ1-3; D unclear. This CDR3 spans 14 amino acids. V dropped 7 bases and J dropped 8 bases, with 18 bases sitting between them. Germline V gene lookup returns CDR1 SGHVS and CDR2 FQNEAQ. CDR3 region: CASTQQGMGDTIYF. CDR3 DNA: TGTGCCAGCACCCAACAAGGGATGGGAGACACCATATATTTT.

The CDR3 DNA is TGTGCCAGTAGCTTCGGCGGGACTCTTCGGGAGCAGTACTTC. As protein: CASSFGGTLREQYF. The chain recombines TRBV19 with TRBJ2-7; tentative D call: TRBD2 (6 bases). CDR1 is LNHDA, CDR2 SQIVND, per germline (reference sequence). The CDR3 is 14 amino acids. V was trimmed by 6 bases and J by 7 bases, leaving 19 bases between them.

This clone is a singleton in its sample. The V call is TRBV2, the J call TRBJ2-5; 11 bases match TRBD2. Germline V gene lookup returns CDR1 SNHLY and CDR2 FYNNEI. The CDR3 length is 15 residues. V lost 4 bases and J lost 2; bases outside the gene matches: 3. The CDR3 protein is CASSVGTSGQETQYF. The CDR3 nucleotides are TGTGCCAGCAGTGTCGGGACTAGCGGACAAGAGACCCAGTACTTC.

The gene calls are TRBV14 and TRBJ2-1, with 11 bases lining up with TRBD2. With 1 base clipped from V and 9 bases from J, the junction kept 2 bases outside the gene matches. CDR1 SGHDN and CDR2 FVKESK come from the germline V gene. CDR3 length equals 14 residues. As DNA, the CDR3 is TGTGCCAGCAGCCAAGTTAGCGGGGGGGCTGAGCAGTTCTTC. It specifies CASSQVSGGAEQFF.

The chain has TRBV28 and TRBJ1-2, with a possible D match to TRBD1 (5 bases). The germline V and J ends were trimmed by 10 bases and 7 bases, with 16 bases remaining between them. The CDR3 totals 12 residues. The germline gives CDR1 MDHEN, CDR2 SYDVKM. The CDR3 reads CATGRAGSGYTF. CDR3 DNA sequence: TGTGCCACCGGCAGGGCAGGCTCTGGCTACACCTTC.